A single sample gave rise to the 32 T cell receptor beta chains below, sequenced in a study of sequential checkpoint blockade in melanoma. The table came from immunoSEQ multiplex PCR; TCRdb's copy has only in-frame clones and leaves some out. This sample yields 7,000 to 9,500 clones, of which approximately 54% are seen a single time; 17% belongs to the top ten. Treatment in this sample: randomized to nivolumab then ipilimumab (arm A) or the reverse (arm B). The specimen comprised CD8+ T cells sorted from blood (inferred from file names), sampled from a patient given nivolumab and ipilimumab in sequence. The origin of the receptors is a human donor with melanoma.

The rearrangement joins TRBV25-1 to TRBJ1-3; no clear D gene. V was trimmed by 3 bases and J by 2 bases, leaving 14 bases between them. Germline values: CDR1 MGHDK, CDR2 SYGVNS. The CDR3 is made up of 16 amino acids. CDR3 sequence (DNA): TGTGCCAGCAGTGATCCCGGTCGTCAGGCTGGAAACACCATATATTTT. As protein: CASSDPGRQAGNTIYF.

The V gene is TRBV15, the J gene TRBJ1-1; no clear D. Trimming cost V 0 bases and J 0 bases, with 14 bases left between them. This CDR3 region has 17 residues. Germline-derived CDR1 and CDR2 are LNHNV and YYDKDF (reference sequence). Here the CDR3 reads CATSRDGAGPLNTEAFF. As DNA, the CDR3 is TGTGCCACCAGCAGAGATGGCGCAGGCCCTCTGAACACTGAAGCTTTCTTT.

The chain combines TRBV5-4 with TRBJ2-5; 7 positions agree with TRBD2. Matching the DNA end better, TRBJ2-7 makes the J call doubtful. Germline loops: CDR1 SGHNT, CDR2 YYREEE (reference sequence). The CDR3 has 14 amino acids. DNA for the CDR3: TGTGCCAGCAGGCCAACGCGGGGGTCCTACGAGCAGTACTTC. Translation gives CASRPTRGSYEQYF.

This chain uses TRBV7-6 with TRBJ1-4; 9 bases agree with TRBD1. The V and J ends lost 1 base and 7 bases, in that order; junction bases with no gene match: 4. The length of the CDR3 is 15 residues. Germline-derived CDR1 and CDR2 are SGHVS and FNYEAQ. In DNA form, the CDR3 reads TGTGCCAGCAGCTTAGGGACAGGGGCGAGTGAAAAACTGTTTTTT. Translating it yields CASSLGTGASEKLFF.

In DNA form, the CDR3 reads TGTGCCAGCAGGGTCTGGGGGACAGGGGAGTCCACTGAAGCTTTCTTT. Its protein is CASRVWGTGESTEAFF. This chain uses TRBV28 with TRBJ1-1; 10 nucleotides match TRBD1. CDR1 and CDR2 from the germline V gene are MDHEN and SYDVKM. V lost 6 bases, J lost 4 bases, and 11 bases stayed unmatched. This CDR3 is 16 amino acids long.

In its sample, this clone was seen a few times. The chain employs TRBV9 and TRBJ2-2, with 7 bases aligning to TRBD1. The trim removed 4 bases at V and 7 bases at J, leaving 4 bases unmatched. The CDR3 contains 13 residues. The germline CDR1 and CDR2 sequences are SGDLS and YYNGEE. Written as DNA, the CDR3 is TGTGCCAGCAGCCCTTCAGGGGGCGGGGAGCTGTTTTTT. Protein sequence: CASSPSGGGELFF.

The chain joins TRBV13 to TRBJ1-1; D is ambiguous. The CDR3 totals 12 residues. The germline CDR1 and CDR2 sequences are PRHDT and FYEKMQ (reference sequence). V lost 3 bases and J 1 base, leaving 3 bases between the germline ends. Here the CDR3 reads CASSFSNTEAFF. Here the CDR3 DNA reads TGTGCCAGCAGCTTCTCGAACACTGAAGCTTTCTTT.

The chain couples TRBV15 to TRBJ2-5, with D possibly matching TRBD2 (5 bases). Judging by the DNA end, TRBJ2-7 fits better; the J call may be wrong. This CDR3 has 15 residues. The germline gives CDR1 LNHNV, CDR2 YYDKDF (reference sequence). The CDR3 loop is CATSPDSGFSGEQYF. Here the CDR3 DNA reads TGTGCCACCAGCCCGGATTCGGGGTTCTCAGGCGAGCAGTACTTC.

The chain couples TRBV30 to TRBJ2-7, with D possibly TRBD1 on 5 matching bases. This CDR3 spans 12 amino acids. V was trimmed by 2 bases and J by 6 bases, leaving 11 bases between them. Germline V gives CDR1 GTSNPN, CDR2 SVGIG (reference sequence). CDR3: CAWSRQGGEQYF. The CDR3 nucleotides read TGTGCCTGGAGTAGGCAGGGCGGCGAGCAGTACTTC.

This chain links TRBV9 with TRBJ2-7; TRBD1 aligns across 9 bases. The CDR3 sequence is 15 residues long. V shed 4 bases, J shed 5 bases, and the junction held 10 bases outside the gene matches. Germline V gene lookup returns CDR1 SGDLS and CDR2 YYNGEE. CDR3 sequence (DNA): TGTGCCAGCAGCTACGATCTCGGGACAGGGAACGAGCAGTACTTC. Amino acid sequence: CASSYDLGTGNEQYF.

This clone was counted a few times. This chain connects TRBV6-6 to TRBJ2-6; 8 nucleotides align to TRBD1. CDR1 and CDR2 (germline): MNHNY, SVGAGI (reference sequence). The J segment lost 3 bases and the V segment lost 7 bases, leaving 2 bases of the junction unmatched. This CDR3 region has 14 residues. CDR3 sequence: CASTGGNGANVLTF. CDR3 DNA sequence: TGTGCCAGCACAGGGGGCAATGGGGCCAACGTCCTGACTTTC.

The chain joins TRBV6-5 to TRBJ1-2, with 8 bases aligning to TRBD1. The CDR3 is 13 residues long. Germline assignment: CDR1 MNHEY and CDR2 SVGAGI. Trimming took 5 bases from V and 4 from J; bases not matched to a gene: 3. The CDR3 nucleotides read TGTGCCAGCAGTCCAGGGGGCTTCTATGGCTACACCTTC. Protein product: CASSPGGFYGYTF.

The rearrangement joins TRBV10-3 to TRBJ2-1, with D perhaps TRBD2 (6 bases). Trimming took 3 bases from V and 0 from J, leaving 9 bases between them. This CDR3 region has 15 residues. The germline V gene has CDR1 ENHRY and CDR2 SYGVKD. Here the CDR3 DNA reads TGTGCCATCAGTGACGGGGGTCGCTCCTACAATGAGCAGTTCTTC. Translating it yields CAISDGGRSYNEQFF.

This chain links TRBV4-1 with TRBJ2-7; D is uncertain. Germline lookup yields CDR1 MGHRA and CDR2 YSYEKL. The V gene lost 1 base and the J gene lost 0 bases, with 4 bases spanning the gap. This CDR3 is built from 13 residues. The CDR3 protein is CASSQGASYEQYF. The DNA for the CDR3 is TGCGCCAGCAGCCAAGGGGCCTCCTACGAGCAGTACTTC.

This clone was found a few times. The chain recombines TRBV11-3 with TRBJ1-3; D is undetermined. Germline CDR1 is SGHNT and CDR2 is YENEEA. The ends were cut back, 3 bases at V and 7 bases at J, with 4 bases in the middle. The CDR3 is 11 residues long. In nucleotides, the CDR3 is TGTGCCAGCAGCTTTTCGAACACCATATATTTT. Amino acid sequence: CASSFSNTIYF.

This clone was found a few times. The rearrangement links TRBV9 to TRBJ1-1; no clear D. Germline CDR1 is SGDLS and CDR2 is YYNGEE. This CDR3 comprises 15 residues. V lost 4 bases, J lost 0 bases, and 13 bases lay in between. This CDR3 is CASSLSGVMNTEAFF. Here the CDR3 DNA reads TGTGCCAGCAGCCTCTCCGGGGTTATGAACACTGAAGCTTTCTTT. The full variable domain, in which reference TRBV9 and TRBJ1-1 provide the parts outside the CDR3, is DSGVTQTPKHLITATGQRVTLRCSPRSGDLSVYWYQQSLDQGLQFLIQYYNGEERAKGNILERFSAQQFPDLHSELNLSSLELGDSALYFCASSLSGVMNTEAFFGQGTRLTVV.

The rearrangement uses TRBV5-1 and TRBJ2-7, with TRBD1 matching over 9 bases. Germline CDR1 SGHRS, CDR2 YFSETQ. The CDR3 is 13 residues long. The ends lost 4 bases at V and 7 bases at J; junction bases unmatched: 6. This CDR3 reads CASSPDRGEEQYF. The CDR3 region has the DNA TGCGCCAGCAGCCCCGACAGGGGGGAAGAGCAGTACTTC.

The J gene is TRBJ1-1, the V gene TRBV7-7; 7 nucleotides match TRBD1. CDR3 length: 14 amino acids. The J segment lost 2 bases and the V segment lost 6 bases, leaving 6 bases of the junction unmatched. CDR1 and CDR2 from the germline V gene are SSHAT and FNYEAQ (reference sequence). The CDR3 loop is CASSYGTENTEAFF. In DNA, the CDR3 is TGTGCCAGCAGTTATGGGACAGAAAACACTGAAGCTTTCTTT.

The rearrangement links TRBV27 to TRBJ1-2, with D possibly being TRBD1 (5 bases). V was shortened by 6 bases and J by 3 bases, with 17 bases between the two germline ends. CDR1 and CDR2 (germline): MNHEY, SMNVEV (reference sequence). The CDR3 length is 15 residues. The CDR3 reads CASSPGTPGDYGYTF. CDR3 DNA: TGTGCCAGCAGCCCCGGGACTCCGGGGGACTATGGCTACACCTTC.

The table lists this clone with a few counts. The chain is built from TRBV7-9 and TRBJ1-2; TRBD1 is a possible D gene (5 bases). CDR1 SEHNR and CDR2 FQNEAQ come from the germline V gene (reference sequence). The CDR3 length is 15 residues. V lost 0 bases and J lost 1, with 9 bases in between. CDR3 protein: CASSLAGQFNYGYTF. DNA of the CDR3: TGTGCCAGCAGCTTAGCTGGACAATTTAACTATGGCTACACCTTC. Variable domain in full (rest from reference TRBV7-9 and TRBJ1-2): DTGVSQNPRHKITKRGQNVTFRCDPISEHNRLYWYRQTLGQGPEFLTYFQNEAQLEKSRLLSDRFSAERPKGSFSTLEIQRTEQGDSAMYLCASSLAGQFNYGYTFGSGTRLTVV.

CDR3 DNA sequence: TGTGCCAGCAGCCCTGAGGACTTGAGCAATCAGCCCCAGCATTTT. This gives the protein CASSPEDLSNQPQHF. This chain joins TRBV4-2 and TRBJ1-5, with D hard to call. From germline, CDR1 is LGHNA and CDR2 YNFKEQ. V was clipped by 4 bases and J by 1 base, with 11 bases between them. There are 15 residues in the CDR3.

This clone is large within its sample. This chain connects TRBV27 to TRBJ1-2; no clear D gene. V was trimmed by 0 bases and J by 5 bases, leaving 10 bases between them. This CDR3 region has 14 residues. Germline V lookup: CDR1 MNHEY, CDR2 SMNVEV (reference sequence). The CDR3 protein is CASSLSPLIYGYTF. The CDR3 nucleotides read TGTGCCAGCAGTTTATCGCCACTCATTTATGGCTACACCTTC.

The CDR3 DNA follows: TGTGCCAGCAGTTTATCAGCCCTTCCCTCCTACGAGCAGTACTTC. It is translated as CASSLSALPSYEQYF. This chain connects TRBV27 to TRBJ2-7; D unclear. The CDR3 runs 15 residues. Trimming cost V 0 bases and J 0 bases, with 9 bases left between them. Germline V lookup: CDR1 MNHEY, CDR2 SMNVEV (reference sequence).

The chain links TRBV7-6 to TRBJ1-5; D ambiguous. V shed 0 bases and J shed 5 bases, with 8 bases lying between them. The CDR3 is 14 amino acids. Germline assignment: CDR1 SGHVS and CDR2 FNYEAQ. The CDR3 nucleotides are TGTGCCAGCAGCTTAGCCGGCGGGTATCAGCCCCAGCATTTT. This gives the protein CASSLAGGYQPQHF.

V and J are TRBV9 and TRBJ1-1; 8 positions agree with TRBD1. The CDR3 totals 14 residues. Germline V gene lookup returns CDR1 SGDLS and CDR2 YYNGEE. V gave up 0 bases and J gave up 5 bases; unmatched junction bases: 3. DNA for the CDR3: TGTGCCAGCAGCGTAGTGGACAGGGTAACTGAAGCTTTCTTT. Protein: CASSVVDRVTEAFF.

The chain couples TRBV5-6 to TRBJ1-5; TRBD1 matches at 7 bases. The germline CDR1 and CDR2 sequences are SGHDT and YYEEEE. Trimming cost V 2 bases and J 2 bases; bases outside gene matches: 1. This CDR3 has 14 residues. The DNA of the CDR3 is TGTGCCAGCAGCTTTGGACAGGGCAATCAGCCCCAGCATTTT. It translates to CASSFGQGNQPQHF.

This clone was detected only a few times. The gene calls are TRBV18 and TRBJ1-4, with 10 bases fitting TRBD1. V was pared by 3 bases and J by 7 bases, with 2 bases of the junction left unmatched. Per germline, CDR1 KGHSH and CDR2 LQKENI. The CDR3 runs to 14 residues. DNA of the CDR3: TGTGCCAGCTCACCCTGGGACAGGGGTGAAAAACTGTTTTTT. Encoded protein: CASSPWDRGEKLFF.

The J gene is TRBJ2-5, the V gene TRBV28; possibly TRBD1 for D (6 bases). The V gene lost 6 bases and the J gene lost 3 bases, with 14 bases spanning the gap. This CDR3 comprises 14 residues. The V gene's germline CDR1 is MDHEN and CDR2 SYDVKM. The chain's CDR3 is CASRPTGIEETQYF. The CDR3 DNA reads as TGTGCCAGCAGGCCAACAGGGATTGAAGAGACCCAGTACTTC.

The chain has TRBV5-1 and TRBJ2-7, with TRBD2 identical over 7 bases. V lost 4 bases and J lost 3; bases outside the gene matches: 13. CDR3 length: 16 amino acids. The germline gives CDR1 SGHRS, CDR2 YFSETQ. The CDR3 sequence: CASSPLGGEAFYEQYF. In nucleotides, the CDR3 is TGCGCCAGCAGCCCCCTGGGAGGGGAGGCCTTCTACGAGCAGTACTTC.

The chain links TRBV7-6 to TRBJ1-6, with 8 bases matching TRBD1. Per the germline V gene, CDR1 is SGHVS and CDR2 is FNYEAQ. The CDR3 runs 14 residues. The trim removed 5 bases at V and 9 bases at J, leaving 6 bases unmatched. CDR3 amino acids: CASSLDRDGSPLHF. The CDR3 region has the DNA TGTGCCAGCAGCCTGGACAGGGATGGTTCACCCCTCCACTTT.

The chain is built from TRBV5-5 and TRBJ2-7; possibly TRBD2 for D (5 bases). In germline, CDR1 is SGHKS, CDR2 YYEKEE (reference sequence). The CDR3 totals 16 residues. Trimming removed 4 bases at V and 3 bases at J, with 20 bases between. Here the CDR3 DNA reads TGTGCCAGCAGCCAAGATGAGGGCCAGATCGACTACGAGCAGTACTTC. The encoded protein is CASSQDEGQIDYEQYF. Complete variable domain (other parts from reference TRBV5-5 and TRBJ2-7): DAGVTQSPTHLIKTRGQQVTLRCSPISGHKSVSWYQQVLGQGPQFIFQYYEKEERGRGNFPDRFSARQFPNYSSELNVNALLLGDSALYLCASSQDEGQIDYEQYFGPGTRLTVT.

The chain links TRBV9 to TRBJ1-2; no reliable D call. The CDR3 is 14 residues long. Deletions cut 0 bases from V and 4 bases from J, with 10 bases between. CDR1 and CDR2 (germline): SGDLS, YYNGEE. The CDR3 spells CASSVEGGPYGYTF. CDR3 sequence (DNA): TGTGCCAGCAGCGTAGAAGGCGGTCCCTATGGCTACACCTTC.